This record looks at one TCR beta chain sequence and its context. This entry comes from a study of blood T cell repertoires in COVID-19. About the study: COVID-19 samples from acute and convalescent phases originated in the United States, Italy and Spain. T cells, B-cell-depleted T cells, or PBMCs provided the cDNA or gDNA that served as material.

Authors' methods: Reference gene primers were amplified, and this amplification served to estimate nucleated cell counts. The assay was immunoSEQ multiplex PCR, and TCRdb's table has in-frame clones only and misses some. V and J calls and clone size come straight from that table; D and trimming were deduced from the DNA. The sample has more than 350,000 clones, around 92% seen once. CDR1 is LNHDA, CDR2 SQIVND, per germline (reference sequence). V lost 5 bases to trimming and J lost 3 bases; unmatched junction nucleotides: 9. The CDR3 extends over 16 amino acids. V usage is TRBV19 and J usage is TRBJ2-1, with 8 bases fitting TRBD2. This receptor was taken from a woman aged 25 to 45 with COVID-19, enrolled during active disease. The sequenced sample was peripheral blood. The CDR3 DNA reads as TGTGCCAGTAGTTCTCGGCGGGGGGATCACTACAATGAGCAGTTCTTC. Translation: CASSSRRGDHYNEQFF.